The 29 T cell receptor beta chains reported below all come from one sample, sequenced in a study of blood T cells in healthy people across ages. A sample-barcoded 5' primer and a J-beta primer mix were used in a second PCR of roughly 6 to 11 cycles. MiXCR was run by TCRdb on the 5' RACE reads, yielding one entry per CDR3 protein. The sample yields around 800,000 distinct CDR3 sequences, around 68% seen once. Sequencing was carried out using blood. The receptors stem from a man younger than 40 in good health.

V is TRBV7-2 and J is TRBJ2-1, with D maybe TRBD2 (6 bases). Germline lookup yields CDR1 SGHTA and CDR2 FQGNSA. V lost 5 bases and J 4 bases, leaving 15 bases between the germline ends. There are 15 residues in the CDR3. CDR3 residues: CASSLLGSGYNEQFF. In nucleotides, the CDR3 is TGTGCCAGCAGCCTTTTAGGTAGCGGATACAATGAGCAGTTCTTC. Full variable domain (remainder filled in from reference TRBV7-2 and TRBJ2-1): GAGVSQSPSNKVTEKGKDVELRCDPISGHTALYWYRQSLGQGLEFLIYFQGNSAPDKSGLPSDRFSAERTGGSVSTLTIQRTQQEDSAVYLCASSLLGSGYNEQFFGPGTRLTVL.

The CDR3 region is CASSPLRSVYEQYF. The CDR3 bases are TGTGCCAGCAGCCCCCTACGTAGCGTCTACGAGCAGTACTTC. V usage is TRBV3-1 and J usage is TRBJ2-7; a possible D gene is TRBD2 (5 bases). The CDR3 contains 14 residues. Deletions cut 4 bases from V and 3 bases from J, with 13 bases between. Germline V gene lookup returns CDR1 LGHDT and CDR2 YNNKEL (reference sequence).

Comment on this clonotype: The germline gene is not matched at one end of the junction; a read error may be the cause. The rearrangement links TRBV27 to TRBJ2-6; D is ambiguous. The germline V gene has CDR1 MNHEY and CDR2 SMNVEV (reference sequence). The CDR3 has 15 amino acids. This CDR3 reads CASPAGYSRANVLTF. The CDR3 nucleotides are TGTGCCAGCCCGGCCGGTTACTCTCGGGCCAACGTCCTGACTTTC.

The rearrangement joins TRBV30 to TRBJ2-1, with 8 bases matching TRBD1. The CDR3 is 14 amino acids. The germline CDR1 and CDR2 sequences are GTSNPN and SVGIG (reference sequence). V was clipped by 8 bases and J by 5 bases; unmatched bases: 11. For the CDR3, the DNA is TGTGCCGCAGGTCGGACAGGGCATAACAATGAGCAGTTCTTC. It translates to CAAGRTGHNNEQFF.

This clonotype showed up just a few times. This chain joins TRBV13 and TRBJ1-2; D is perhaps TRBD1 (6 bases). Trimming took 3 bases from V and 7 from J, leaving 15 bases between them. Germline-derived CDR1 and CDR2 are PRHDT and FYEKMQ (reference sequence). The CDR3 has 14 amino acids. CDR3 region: CASSLRAGALGYTF. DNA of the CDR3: TGTGCCAGCAGCTTGCGGGCAGGGGCCCTTGGCTACACCTTC.

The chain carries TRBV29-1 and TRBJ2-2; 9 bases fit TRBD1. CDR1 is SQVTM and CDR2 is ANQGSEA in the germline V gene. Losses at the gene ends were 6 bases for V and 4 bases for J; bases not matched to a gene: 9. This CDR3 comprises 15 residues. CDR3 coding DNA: TGCAGCGTCGGGGTGTCGGGACAGGGCACCGGGGAGCTGTTTTTT. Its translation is CSVGVSGQGTGELFF.

The CDR3 spells CASSQDLSRIQYF. In DNA, the CDR3 is TGTGCCAGCAGCCAAGATCTAAGTCGAATCCAGTATTTT. The chain links TRBV3-1 to TRBJ2-3, with D uncertain. CDR1 is LGHDT, CDR2 YNNKEL, per germline (reference sequence). Trimming took 0 bases from V and 12 from J, leaving 13 bases between them. The length of the CDR3 is 13 residues.

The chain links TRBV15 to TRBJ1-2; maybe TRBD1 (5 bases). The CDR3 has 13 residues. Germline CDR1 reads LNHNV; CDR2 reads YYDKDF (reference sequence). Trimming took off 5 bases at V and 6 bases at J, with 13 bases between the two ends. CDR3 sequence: CATSPTGGDGYTF. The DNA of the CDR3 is TGTGCCACCAGCCCGACCGGGGGGGATGGCTACACCTTC.

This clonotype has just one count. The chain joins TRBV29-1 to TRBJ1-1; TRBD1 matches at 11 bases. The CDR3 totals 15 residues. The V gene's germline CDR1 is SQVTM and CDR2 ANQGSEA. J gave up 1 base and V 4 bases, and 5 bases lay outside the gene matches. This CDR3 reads CSVAGTGGRNTEAFF. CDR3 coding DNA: TGCAGCGTTGCGGGGACAGGGGGTAGGAACACTGAAGCTTTCTTT.

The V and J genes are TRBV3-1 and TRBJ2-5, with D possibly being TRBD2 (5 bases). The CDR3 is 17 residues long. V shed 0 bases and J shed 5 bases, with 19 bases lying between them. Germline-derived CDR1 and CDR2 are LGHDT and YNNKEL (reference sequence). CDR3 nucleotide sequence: TGTGCCAGCAGCCAAGATTCCCCGCTAGCCCTGGGGGAGACCCAGTACTTC. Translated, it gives CASSQDSPLALGETQYF.

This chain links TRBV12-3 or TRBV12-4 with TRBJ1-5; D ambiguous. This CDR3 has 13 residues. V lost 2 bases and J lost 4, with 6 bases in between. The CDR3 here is CASSLLDNQPQHF. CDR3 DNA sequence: TGTGCCAGCAGTTTACTAGATAATCAGCCCCAGCATTTT.

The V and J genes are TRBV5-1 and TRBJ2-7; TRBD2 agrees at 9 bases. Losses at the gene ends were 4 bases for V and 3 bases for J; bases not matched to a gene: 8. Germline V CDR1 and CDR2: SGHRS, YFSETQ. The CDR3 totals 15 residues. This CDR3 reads CASSQPSGENYEQYF. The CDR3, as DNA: TGCGCCAGCAGCCAGCCTAGCGGGGAGAACTACGAGCAGTACTTC.

The CDR3 DNA sequence: TGTGCCAGCAGCTTGGTCGCGGGGTCCGGGGAGACCCAGTACTTC. Its translation: CASSLVAGSGETQYF. The rearrangement uses TRBV7-2 and TRBJ2-5; a possible D gene is TRBD2 (6 bases). With 3 bases removed from V and 5 bases from J, the gap between germline ends came to 16 bases. CDR3 size: 15 residues. In germline, CDR1 is SGHTA, CDR2 FQGNSA. Complete variable domain (other parts from reference TRBV7-2 and TRBJ2-5): GAGVSQSPSNKVTEKGKDVELRCDPISGHTALYWYRQSLGQGLEFLIYFQGNSAPDKSGLPSDRFSAERTGGSVSTLTIQRTQQEDSAVYLCASSLVAGSGETQYFGPGTRLLVL.

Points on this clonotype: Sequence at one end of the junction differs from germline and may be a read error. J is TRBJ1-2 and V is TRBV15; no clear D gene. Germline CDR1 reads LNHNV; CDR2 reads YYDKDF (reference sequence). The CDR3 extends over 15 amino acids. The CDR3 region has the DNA TGTGCCACCAGCAGAGATTACGAGGGTAACTATGGCCACACCTTC. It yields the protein CATSRDYEGNYGHTF.

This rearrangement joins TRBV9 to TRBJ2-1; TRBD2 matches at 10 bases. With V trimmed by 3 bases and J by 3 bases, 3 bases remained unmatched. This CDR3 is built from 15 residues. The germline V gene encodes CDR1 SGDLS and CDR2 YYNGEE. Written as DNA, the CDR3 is TGTGCCAGCAGCGCCGGGACTAGCGTCTACAATGAGCAGTTCTTC. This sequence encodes CASSAGTSVYNEQFF.

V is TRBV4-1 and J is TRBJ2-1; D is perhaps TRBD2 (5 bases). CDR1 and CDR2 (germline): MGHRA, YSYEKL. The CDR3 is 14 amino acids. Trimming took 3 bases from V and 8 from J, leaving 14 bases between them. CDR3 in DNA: TGCGCCAGCAGCCAGAGGGAGATGGGTGATGAGCAGTTCTTC. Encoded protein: CASSQREMGDEQFF.

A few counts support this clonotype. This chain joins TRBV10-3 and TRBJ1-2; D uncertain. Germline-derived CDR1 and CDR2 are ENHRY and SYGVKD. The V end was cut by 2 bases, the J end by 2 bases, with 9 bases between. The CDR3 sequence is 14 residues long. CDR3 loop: CAISEGGANYGYTF. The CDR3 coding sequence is TGTGCCATCAGTGAGGGAGGAGCCAACTATGGCTACACCTTC.

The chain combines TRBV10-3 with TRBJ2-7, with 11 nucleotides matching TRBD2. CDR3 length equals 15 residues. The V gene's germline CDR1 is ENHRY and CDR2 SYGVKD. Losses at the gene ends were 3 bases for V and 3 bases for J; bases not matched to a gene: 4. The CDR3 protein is CAISEGTSGNYEQYF. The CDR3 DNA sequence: TGTGCCATCAGTGAAGGGACTAGCGGTAACTACGAGCAGTACTTC.

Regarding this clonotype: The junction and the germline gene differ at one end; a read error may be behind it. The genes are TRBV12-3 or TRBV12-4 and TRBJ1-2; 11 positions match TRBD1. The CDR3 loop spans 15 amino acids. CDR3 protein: CASRAGQGAKYGYTF. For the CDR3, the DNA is TGTGCCAGCAGGGCAGGACAGGGGGCTAAGTATGGCTACACCTTC.

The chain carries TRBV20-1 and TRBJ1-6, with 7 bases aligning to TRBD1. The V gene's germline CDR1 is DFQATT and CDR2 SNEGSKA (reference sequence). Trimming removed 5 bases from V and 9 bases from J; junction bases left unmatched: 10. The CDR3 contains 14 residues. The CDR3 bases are TGCAGTGCTGGGGGACAGTCCCAAGGTTCACCCCTCCACTTT. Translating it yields CSAGGQSQGSPLHF.

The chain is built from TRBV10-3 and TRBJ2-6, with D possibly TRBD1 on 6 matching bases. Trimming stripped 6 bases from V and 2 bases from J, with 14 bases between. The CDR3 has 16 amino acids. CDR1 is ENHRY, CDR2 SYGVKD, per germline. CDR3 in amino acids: CAISRLQGTGANVLTF. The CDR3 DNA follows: TGTGCCATCAGCCGATTACAGGGAACTGGGGCCAACGTCCTGACTTTC.

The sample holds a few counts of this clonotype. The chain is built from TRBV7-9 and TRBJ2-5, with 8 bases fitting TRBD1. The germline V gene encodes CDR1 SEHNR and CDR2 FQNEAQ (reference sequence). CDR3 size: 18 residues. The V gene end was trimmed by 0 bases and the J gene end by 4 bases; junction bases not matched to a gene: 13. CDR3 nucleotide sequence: TGTGCCAGCAGCTTAGCGGTATTGGCAGGGGGCTCGGGAGAGACCCAGTACTTC. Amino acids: CASSLAVLAGGSGETQYF. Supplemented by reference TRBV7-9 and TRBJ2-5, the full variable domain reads DTGVSQNPRHKITKRGQNVTFRCDPISEHNRLYWYRQTLGQGPEFLTYFQNEAQLEKSRLLSDRFSAERPKGSFSTLEIQRTEQGDSAMYLCASSLAVLAGGSGETQYFGPGTRLLVL.

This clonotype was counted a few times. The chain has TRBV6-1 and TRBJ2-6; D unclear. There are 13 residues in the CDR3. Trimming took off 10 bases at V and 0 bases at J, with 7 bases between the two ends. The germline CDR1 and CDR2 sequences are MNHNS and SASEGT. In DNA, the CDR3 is TGTGCCACCATTAACTCTGGGGCCAACGTCCTGACTTTC. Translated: CATINSGANVLTF.

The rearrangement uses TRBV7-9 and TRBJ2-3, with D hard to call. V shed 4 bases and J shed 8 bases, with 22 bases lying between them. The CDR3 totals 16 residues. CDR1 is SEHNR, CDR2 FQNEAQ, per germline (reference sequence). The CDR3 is CASSSPLTVFGVTQYF. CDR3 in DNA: TGTGCCAGCAGCTCACCGTTAACAGTTTTTGGTGTTACGCAGTATTTT.

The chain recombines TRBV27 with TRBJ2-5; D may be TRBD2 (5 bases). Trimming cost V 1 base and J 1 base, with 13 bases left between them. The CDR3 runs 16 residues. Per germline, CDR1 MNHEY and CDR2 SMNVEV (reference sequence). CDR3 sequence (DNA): TGTGCCAGCAGTTTATATTCCGGGATCCCCCAAGAGACCCAGTACTTC. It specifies CASSLYSGIPQETQYF.

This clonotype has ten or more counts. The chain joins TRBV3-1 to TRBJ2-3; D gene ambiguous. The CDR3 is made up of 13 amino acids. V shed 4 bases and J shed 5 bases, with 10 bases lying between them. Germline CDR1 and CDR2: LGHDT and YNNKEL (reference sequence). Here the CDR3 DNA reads TGTGCCAGCAGCCTGGTAGTTGGAGATACGCAGTATTTT. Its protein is CASSLVVGDTQYF.

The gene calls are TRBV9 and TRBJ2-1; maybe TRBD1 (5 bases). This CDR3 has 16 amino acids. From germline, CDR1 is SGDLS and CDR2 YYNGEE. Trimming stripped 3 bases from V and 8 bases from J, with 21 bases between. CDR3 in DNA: TGTGCCAGCAGCGGAGAGACCAATAAGGGGCATTATGAGCAGTTCTTC. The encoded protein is CASSGETNKGHYEQFF.

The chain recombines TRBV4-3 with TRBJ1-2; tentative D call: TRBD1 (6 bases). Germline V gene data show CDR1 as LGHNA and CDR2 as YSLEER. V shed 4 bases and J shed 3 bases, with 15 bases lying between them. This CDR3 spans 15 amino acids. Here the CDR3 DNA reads TGCGCCAGCAGCCCCCATGGACAGTCCGACTATGGCTACACCTTC. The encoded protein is CASSPHGQSDYGYTF.

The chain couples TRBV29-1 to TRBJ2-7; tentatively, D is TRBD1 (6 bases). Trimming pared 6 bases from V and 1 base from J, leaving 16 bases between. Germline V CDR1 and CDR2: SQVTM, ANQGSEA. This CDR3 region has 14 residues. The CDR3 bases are TGCAGCGTCGGGCCGAAACAGGGTTCCTACGAGCAGTACTTC. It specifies CSVGPKQGSYEQYF.